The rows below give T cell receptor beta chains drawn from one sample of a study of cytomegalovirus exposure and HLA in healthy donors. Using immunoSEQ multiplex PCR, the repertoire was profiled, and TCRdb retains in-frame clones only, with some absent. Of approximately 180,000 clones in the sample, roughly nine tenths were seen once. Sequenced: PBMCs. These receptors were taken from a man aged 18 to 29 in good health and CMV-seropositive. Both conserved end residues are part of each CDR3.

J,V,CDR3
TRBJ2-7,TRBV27,CASSLLSGAEQYF
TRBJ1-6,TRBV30,CAWSLQSSYNSPLHF
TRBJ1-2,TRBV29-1,CSAPRDGQGTDYGYTF
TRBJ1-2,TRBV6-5,CASSNNYGYTF
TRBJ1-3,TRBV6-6,CASSLDRVRGNTIYF
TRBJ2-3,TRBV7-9,CASSRRLNTDTQYF
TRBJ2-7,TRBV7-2,CASSPSPIDEQYF
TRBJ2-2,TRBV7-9,CASPSREADRSGELFF
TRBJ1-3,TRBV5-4,CASSADRAGNTIYF
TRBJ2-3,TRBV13,CASSSRLAGALVSTSSTDTQYF
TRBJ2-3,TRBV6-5,CASGLAGPTDTQYF
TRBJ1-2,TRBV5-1,CASSFETENYGYTF
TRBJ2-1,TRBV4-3,CASSQTGMVDEQFF
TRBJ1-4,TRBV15,CATSTRQTGGEKLFF
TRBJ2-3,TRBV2,CASSAFGGAASTDTQYF
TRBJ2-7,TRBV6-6,CASSSTSGPLYEQYF
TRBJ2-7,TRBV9,CASSVRTAIGAESYEQYF
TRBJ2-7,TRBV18,CASSPPGVPREQYF
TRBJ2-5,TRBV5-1,CASSLGTSVQTQYF
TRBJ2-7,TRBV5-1,CASSLEGTGGAEQYF
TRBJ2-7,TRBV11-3,CASSFAGQSYEQYF
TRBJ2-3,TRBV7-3,CASSLGLGSTDTQYF
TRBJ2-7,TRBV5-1,CASSYNSYEQYF
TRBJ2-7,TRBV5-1,CASSSPGSGAYEQYF